The rows below give T cell receptor beta chains drawn from one sample of a study of cytomegalovirus exposure and HLA in healthy donors. Measured with immunoSEQ multiplex PCR; TCRdb has only the in-frame clones, and not every one. Of over 150,000 clones detected, about 65% appear once; the ten largest clones hold around 4.3%. The sample comprised PBMCs. These receptors were obtained from a woman aged 18-35 years in good health and CMV-seropositive. Both conserved end residues are trimmed from each CDR3.

len,j_gene,v_gene,CDR3aa
11,TRBJ1-2,TRBV27,ASSFGYSYGYT
12,TRBJ2-2,TRBV29-1,SVDSVHDTGELF
12,TRBJ1-2,TRBV28,ASSLLTGGGGYT
15,TRBJ2-7,TRBV27,ASSLGFPQGAQNEQY
12,.,TRBV18,ASSPDYGEETQY
11,TRBJ2-7,TRBV29-1,SVARGTSYEQY
11,TRBJ2-3,TRBV5-4,AGGGSKTDTQY
15,TRBJ2-6,TRBV28,ASSIRTVIAGANVLT
14,TRBJ2-7,TRBV28,ATAAPGLAGINEQY
13,TRBJ2-5,TRBV5-6,ASSSQQGFQETQY
14,TRBJ2-7,TRBV15,ATSRKGHYSSYEQY
12,TRBJ1-1,TRBV5-4,ASSLTHPNTEAF
11,TRBJ1-2,TRBV27,ASRDRGGYGYT
12,TRBJ2-3,TRBV5-1,ASSLRQGADTQY
12,.,TRBV6-5,ASRPGQGIYEQY
11,TRBJ1-4,TRBV30,AWRYDGNEKLF
15,TRBJ1-4,TRBV9,ASSVEAADATNEKLF
13,TRBJ1-1,TRBV2,ASNLSGRVNTEAF
14,TRBJ2-7,TRBV9,ASSVGGTGLNYEQY
14,.,TRBV5-1,ASSLSAGESHYEQY
13,TRBJ2-7,TRBV7-3,ASSLERGIGYEQY
13,TRBJ1-5,TRBV6-6,ASSYVSNSNQPQH
11,TRBJ2-2,TRBV30,AGGQGTAGELF
11,TRBJ2-7,TRBV9,ASIEGQAGEQY
14,TRBJ2-3,TRBV5-6,ASTESDSDYTDTQY
13,TRBJ2-3,TRBV28,ASSLSGTGGDTQY
10,TRBJ2-1,TRBV27,ASSLTGHEQF
17,TRBJ1-2,TRBV1,TSSQPSYRGPIPNYGYT
15,TRBJ2-7,TRBV19,ASSMSAWRGATYEQY
12,TRBJ2-7,TRBV7-8,ASSSGTDSYEQY
11,TRBJ2-7,TRBV7-8,ASRPRGVYEQY
13,TRBJ1-5,TRBV6-5,ASSRDRGWNQPQH
12,TRBJ1-1,TRBV5-6,ASSVRFGRTEAF
13,TRBJ2-7,TRBV15,ATSRTYNEDYEQY
12,TRBJ1-1,TRBV9,ASSGQVSNTEAF
14,TRBJ2-2,TRBV7-3,ASSLTGTSGAGELF
13,TRBJ2-5,TRBV28,ASRMTMTGEGTQY
12,TRBJ2-4,TRBV4-1,ASSQDRAKNIQY
10,TRBJ2-1,TRBV29-1,SVYSPYNEQF
13,TRBJ2-7,TRBV6-5,ASSYLSSGPYEQY
15,TRBJ2-2,TRBV2,ASSDFIRETYTGELF
13,TRBJ2-7,TRBV11-3,ASSERGTEGTEQY